This entry lists 32 T cell receptor beta chains sequenced from one sample in a study of blood T cell repertoires in COVID-19. TCRdb's copy holds only in-frame clones and misses some; the assay was immunoSEQ multiplex PCR. The sample holds about 88,000 clones, 80% to 95% seen once. Input material: peripheral blood. The source of these receptors is a man aged 18 to 35 with COVID-19, enrolled during active disease.

The chain links TRBV6-5 to TRBJ1-5; the match to TRBD1 covers 8 bases. Looked up from germline, CDR1 is MNHEY and CDR2 is SVGAGI. The CDR3 runs 13 residues. The V gene end was trimmed by 6 bases and the J gene end by 6 bases; junction bases not matched to a gene: 4. CDR3 amino acids: CASRGQGSQPQHF. DNA of the CDR3: TGTGCCAGCAGAGGACAGGGTAGTCAGCCCCAGCATTTT.

The V and J genes are TRBV25-1 and TRBJ1-1; D gene unclear. With 3 bases removed from V and 4 bases from J, the gap between germline ends came to 15 bases. Germline CDR1 and CDR2: MGHDK and SYGVNS. The CDR3 totals 15 residues. CDR3 sequence (DNA): TGTGCCAGCAGTGAGGCCCACTGGGAGGGCACTGAAGCTTTCTTT. Translation gives CASSEAHWEGTEAFF.

The rearrangement joins TRBV30 to TRBJ2-1, with a weak D call TRBD1 (6 bases). The CDR3 is 12 amino acids. Trimming stripped 1 base from V and 9 bases from J, with 10 bases between. CDR1 is GTSNPN and CDR2 is SVGIG in the germline V gene (reference sequence). This CDR3 reads CAWSAKGVEQFF. DNA of the CDR3: TGTGCCTGGAGTGCTAAGGGGGTTGAGCAGTTCTTC.

This chain links TRBV15 with TRBJ2-7; 10 positions agree with TRBD1. This CDR3 has 18 residues. Looked up from germline, CDR1 is LNHNV and CDR2 is YYDKDF (reference sequence). Trimming removed 1 base from V and 6 bases from J; junction bases left unmatched: 15. The CDR3 here is CATSRGVGLRDRGGEQYF. The CDR3 DNA reads TGTGCCACCAGCAGAGGGGTTGGACTCCGGGACAGGGGAGGCGAGCAGTACTTC.

The V gene is TRBV27, the J gene TRBJ2-5, with 11 positions matching TRBD1. Trimming removed 6 bases from V and 4 bases from J; junction bases left unmatched: 10. Germline V gives CDR1 MNHEY, CDR2 SMNVEV (reference sequence). The CDR3 extends over 16 amino acids. CDR3 residues: CASSHARTGGIETQYF. The CDR3 nucleotides read TGTGCCAGCAGCCACGCTAGGACAGGGGGCATAGAGACCCAGTACTTC.

The V and J genes are TRBV4-1 and TRBJ1-2; possible D gene TRBD1, 5 bases. CDR3 size: 15 residues. Trimming pared 3 bases from V and 4 bases from J, leaving 15 bases between. CDR1 and CDR2 (germline): MGHRA, YSYEKL. The CDR3 here is CASSHTQGGSYGYTF. CDR3 bases: TGCGCCAGCAGCCATACTCAGGGCGGAAGCTATGGCTACACCTTC.

This chain links TRBV19 with TRBJ2-7, with D perhaps TRBD1 (6 bases). V lost 2 bases and J 4 bases, leaving 15 bases between the germline ends. Germline-derived CDR1 and CDR2 are LNHDA and SQIVND (reference sequence). The CDR3 has 15 residues. The CDR3 reads CASSIQQGVRYEQYF. CDR3 nucleotides: TGTGCCAGTAGTATACAACAGGGTGTCCGGTACGAGCAGTACTTC.

The J gene is TRBJ1-2, the V gene TRBV28; 8 bases align to TRBD1. Trimming took 6 bases from V and 4 from J; bases not matched to a gene: 4. The germline V gene encodes CDR1 MDHEN and CDR2 SYDVKM. The CDR3 totals 13 residues. In DNA, the CDR3 is TGTGCCAGCAGGGGACAGGTGACCTATGGCTACACCTTC. This codes for CASRGQVTYGYTF.

The chain joins TRBV19 to TRBJ2-7; possibly TRBD2 for D (6 bases). The CDR3 consists of 14 residues. Trimming took 4 bases from V and 3 from J, leaving 13 bases between them. Germline-derived CDR1 and CDR2 are LNHDA and SQIVND (reference sequence). Here the CDR3 DNA reads TGTGCCAGTAGTAGGTTCGGGAGCGGCTACGAGCAGTACTTC. It yields the protein CASSRFGSGYEQYF. The complete variable domain, with remaining parts taken from reference TRBV19 and TRBJ2-7, reads DGGITQSPKYLFRKEGQNVTLSCEQNLNHDAMYWYRQDPGQGLRLIYYSQIVNDFQKGDIAEGYSVSREKKESFPLTVTSAQKNPTAFYLCASSRFGSGYEQYFGPGTRLTVT.

The chain is built from TRBV30 and TRBJ2-7; D is perhaps TRBD1 (6 bases). The CDR3 sequence is 15 residues long. The germline V and J ends were trimmed by 2 bases and 3 bases, with 17 bases remaining between them. Germline CDR1 and CDR2: GTSNPN and SVGIG (reference sequence). For the CDR3, the DNA is TGTGCCTGGAGTATAACCCGGACAGCCAACTACGAGCAGTACTTC. Amino acid sequence: CAWSITRTANYEQYF.

V is TRBV6-5 and J is TRBJ1-5; D is ambiguous. The CDR3 consists of 13 residues. Germline V gene data show CDR1 as MNHEY and CDR2 as SVGAGI. The V end was cut by 5 bases, the J end by 4 bases, with 9 bases between. DNA of the CDR3: TGTGCCAGCAGTATGGGCCTGAATCAGCCCCAGCATTTT. The encoded protein is CASSMGLNQPQHF.

The genes are TRBV27 and TRBJ2-2, with D possibly matching TRBD2 (7 bases). The CDR3 consists of 14 residues. Germline-derived CDR1 and CDR2 are MNHEY and SMNVEV (reference sequence). Trimming removed 8 bases from V and 10 bases from J, with 20 bases in between. The CDR3 reads CASWGGARTKELFF. The CDR3 coding sequence is TGTGCCAGCTGGGGGGGGGCGCGTACAAAGGAGCTGTTTTTT.

The chain is built from TRBV7-9 and TRBJ2-7; 9 nucleotides agree with TRBD2. With 3 bases clipped from V and 3 bases from J, the junction kept 6 bases outside the gene matches. CDR1 is SEHNR and CDR2 is FQNEAQ in the germline V gene (reference sequence). This CDR3 is built from 15 residues. CDR3 sequence: CASSLTGLANYEQYF. The CDR3 DNA reads TGTGCCAGCAGCTTGACGGGACTAGCAAACTACGAGCAGTACTTC.

The genes are TRBV7-3 and TRBJ2-1; TRBD1 aligns across 8 bases. With V trimmed by 2 bases and J by 10 bases, 1 base remained unmatched. Germline-derived CDR1 and CDR2 are SGHTA and FQGTGA. This CDR3 contains 12 residues. The CDR3 spells CASSLPGGEQFF. The CDR3 region has the DNA TGTGCCAGCAGCTTACCAGGGGGCGAGCAGTTCTTC.

J is TRBJ2-1 and V is TRBV11-2, with D unclear. From germline, CDR1 is SGHAT and CDR2 FQNNGV. The germline V and J ends were trimmed by 0 bases and 10 bases, with 10 bases remaining between them. CDR3 length: 13 amino acids. The CDR3: CASSLDLGSEQFF. The DNA of the CDR3 is TGTGCCAGCAGCTTAGATCTAGGTAGCGAGCAGTTCTTC. Looking up the rest from reference TRBV11-2 and TRBJ2-1 gives the full variable domain: EAGVAQSPRYKIIEKRQSVAFWCNPISGHATLYWYQQILGQGPKLLIQFQNNGVVDDSQLPKDRFSAERLKGVDSTLKIQPAKLEDSAVYLCASSLDLGSEQFFGPGTRLTVL.

The CDR3 DNA reads TGTGCCAGTAGTATCGCGGGGGCCTACGAGCAGTACTTC. As protein: CASSIAGAYEQYF. This chain uses TRBV19 with TRBJ2-7; 7 bases agree with TRBD2. V trimming: 3 bases; J trimming: 2 bases; junction bases outside the gene matches: 1. From germline, CDR1 is LNHDA and CDR2 SQIVND (reference sequence). The CDR3 has 13 amino acids. The full variable domain, in which reference TRBV19 and TRBJ2-7 provide the parts outside the CDR3, is DGGITQSPKYLFRKEGQNVTLSCEQNLNHDAMYWYRQDPGQGLRLIYYSQIVNDFQKGDIAEGYSVSREKKESFPLTVTSAQKNPTAFYLCASSIAGAYEQYFGPGTRLTVT.

This clone was recorded only once. The V and J genes are TRBV4-3 and TRBJ2-2; 10 bases map to TRBD2. The CDR3 spans 16 residues. Germline V lookup: CDR1 LGHNA, CDR2 YSLEER. V dropped 1 base and J dropped 9; count of bases not matched to a gene: 8. The CDR3 nucleotides are TGCGCCAGCAGCCAAGCGCGCAGCGGGGGGGGCCGGGAGCTGTTTTTT. Its protein product is CASSQARSGGGRELFF.

This clone was recorded once. V usage is TRBV19 and J usage is TRBJ1-1; maybe TRBD1 (5 bases). This CDR3 has 15 residues. Trimming removed 4 bases from V and 6 bases from J, with 18 bases in between. CDR1 and CDR2 from the germline V gene are LNHDA and SQIVND (reference sequence). CDR3 nucleotides: TGTGCCAGTAGTACCCCCCGCGGGGCCCCGGCTGAAGCTTTCTTT. Its translation is CASSTPRGAPAEAFF. Full variable domain (remainder filled in from reference TRBV19 and TRBJ1-1): DGGITQSPKYLFRKEGQNVTLSCEQNLNHDAMYWYRQDPGQGLRLIYYSQIVNDFQKGDIAEGYSVSREKKESFPLTVTSAQKNPTAFYLCASSTPRGAPAEAFFGQGTRLTVV.

The CDR3 spells CAISEGQGQRSNQPQHF. CDR3 DNA sequence: TGTGCCATCAGTGAAGGACAGGGCCAAAGGAGCAATCAGCCCCAGCATTTT. V usage is TRBV10-3 and J usage is TRBJ1-5; the match to TRBD1 covers 8 bases. There are 17 residues in the CDR3. CDR1 is ENHRY and CDR2 is SYGVKD in the germline V gene. The trim removed 3 bases at V and 1 base at J, leaving 8 bases unmatched.

This chain uses TRBV7-2 with TRBJ1-4; TRBD1 matches 7 bases. Looked up from germline, CDR1 is SGHTA and CDR2 is FQGNSA. The CDR3 runs to 14 residues. Germline trimming cut 4 bases from V and 3 bases from J; bases unmatched to any gene: 2. The CDR3: CASSSGTANEKLFF. The CDR3, as DNA: TGTGCCAGCAGCTCCGGGACAGCTAATGAAAAACTGTTTTTT.

This clone was observed a handful of times. V is TRBV11-2 and J is TRBJ2-7; D is perhaps TRBD2 (5 bases). CDR3 length: 14 amino acids. From germline, CDR1 is SGHAT and CDR2 FQNNGV. V lost 4 bases and J lost 3, with 13 bases in between. In DNA, the CDR3 is TGTGCCAGCAGCTGGACTCTTGGGGACTACGAGCAGTACTTC. It encodes CASSWTLGDYEQYF. Looking up the rest from reference TRBV11-2 and TRBJ2-7 gives the full variable domain: EAGVAQSPRYKIIEKRQSVAFWCNPISGHATLYWYQQILGQGPKLLIQFQNNGVVDDSQLPKDRFSAERLKGVDSTLKIQPAKLEDSAVYLCASSWTLGDYEQYFGPGTRLTVT.

The chain links TRBV5-1 to TRBJ2-7, with 8 bases that match TRBD1. V shed 4 bases and J 4 bases; nucleotides not matched to a gene: 4. This CDR3 is 13 amino acids long. Germline values: CDR1 SGHRS, CDR2 YFSETQ. CDR3 nucleotides: TGCGCCAGCAGCGTGGACAGGGCTTACGAGCAGTACTTC. It specifies CASSVDRAYEQYF.

The chain joins TRBV29-1 to TRBJ2-1; D gene ambiguous. The germline V gene has CDR1 SQVTM and CDR2 ANQGSEA. The V end was cut by 5 bases, the J end by 11 bases, with 10 bases between. The length of the CDR3 is 10 residues. The CDR3 sequence: CSVRGRQQFF. The CDR3 coding sequence is TGCAGCGTTCGTGGCAGGCAGCAGTTCTTC.

The DNA for the CDR3 is TGTGCCAGCAGTGGAGGGACAGGACTCACAGATACGCAGTATTTT. Its translation: CASSGGTGLTDTQYF. This sequence joins TRBV2 and TRBJ2-3, with TRBD1 identical over 8 bases. The CDR3 is 15 amino acids. Germline V gene data show CDR1 as SNHLY and CDR2 as FYNNEI. Losses at the gene ends were 4 bases for V and 2 bases for J; bases not matched to a gene: 5. Full variable domain (missing parts from reference TRBV2 and TRBJ2-3): EPEVTQTPSHQVTQMGQEVILRCVPISNHLYFYWYRQILGQKVEFLVSFYNNEISEKSEIFDDQFSVERPDGSNFTLKIRSTKLEDSAMYFCASSGGTGLTDTQYFGPGTRLTVL.

The chain carries TRBV7-2 and TRBJ1-2; 7 bases fit TRBD1. In germline, CDR1 is SGHTA, CDR2 FQGNSA. V dropped 3 bases and J dropped 2; count of bases not matched to a gene: 15. CDR3 length equals 18 residues. The CDR3 loop is CASSFDKTGNNANYGYTF. Written as DNA, the CDR3 is TGTGCCAGCAGCTTCGACAAGACAGGGAACAATGCGAACTATGGCTACACCTTC.

The chain uses TRBV27 and TRBJ2-3, with D hard to call. The CDR3 totals 17 residues. Germline V CDR1 and CDR2: MNHEY, SMNVEV (reference sequence). Trimming cost V 0 bases and J 0 bases, with 13 bases left between them. The chain's CDR3 is CASSLSNWLTSTDTQYF. CDR3 DNA: TGTGCCAGCAGTTTATCGAACTGGCTGACTAGCACAGATACGCAGTATTTT.

The chain uses TRBV19 and TRBJ2-5; maybe TRBD2 (5 bases). The CDR3 is 14 amino acids. V lost 7 bases and J 3 bases, leaving 15 bases between the germline ends. Germline CDR1 reads LNHDA; CDR2 reads SQIVND (reference sequence). This chain's CDR3 is CASNNREEEETQYF. The CDR3 DNA follows: TGTGCCAGTAACAATCGGGAAGAAGAAGAGACCCAGTACTTC.

This chain's CDR3 is CASSVRSGETQYF. In nucleotides, the CDR3 is TGTGCCAGCAGCGTCAGGTCGGGGGAGACCCAGTACTTC. The V call is TRBV9, the J call TRBJ2-5; D might be TRBD2 (5 bases). The ends were cut back, 2 bases at V and 5 bases at J, with 10 bases in the middle. The CDR3 totals 13 residues. Looked up from germline, CDR1 is SGDLS and CDR2 is YYNGEE.

The chain is built from TRBV7-8 and TRBJ2-1; D is unresolved. Germline loops: CDR1 SGHVS, CDR2 FQNEAQ. The CDR3 contains 15 residues. The ends were cut back, 6 bases at V and 0 bases at J, with 12 bases in the middle. CDR3 coding DNA: TGTGCCAGCAGTCTCCAATCGAGCTCCTACAATGAGCAGTTCTTC. Translated, it gives CASSLQSSSYNEQFF.

The chain joins TRBV19 to TRBJ2-1, with 10 bases fitting TRBD1. Trimming cost V 5 bases and J 4 bases; bases outside gene matches: 8. The CDR3 length is 16 residues. Germline V gene sequence: CDR1 LNHDA, CDR2 SQIVND (reference sequence). CDR3 coding DNA: TGTGCCAGTAGTTCAACCGGGACAGGGGCATACAATGAGCAGTTCTTC. Protein product: CASSSTGTGAYNEQFF.

The chain joins TRBV19 to TRBJ1-5; TRBD1 matches 8 bases. Germline trimming cut 6 bases from V and 1 base from J; bases unmatched to any gene: 5. Germline CDR1 and CDR2: LNHDA and SQIVND (reference sequence). The CDR3 loop spans 15 amino acids. DNA of the CDR3: TGTGCCAGTAGCACAGGGGGTATGAGCAATCAGCCCCAGCATTTT. Amino acid sequence: CASSTGGMSNQPQHF.

This chain connects TRBV10-1 to TRBJ2-4, with D unclear. Trimming pared 0 bases from V and 3 bases from J, leaving 12 bases between. There are 16 residues in the CDR3. Germline V gene lookup returns CDR1 WNHNN and CDR2 SYGVQD (reference sequence). This chain's CDR3 is CASSESRRPGKNIQYF. CDR3 DNA sequence: TGCGCCAGCAGTGAGTCTAGACGGCCGGGCAAAAACATTCAGTACTTC.